The source of this T cell receptor beta chain is a study of vaccination effects on CD4 cells after COVID-19. Background on the study: Samples that were drawn after vaccination came a median of 72 days after the second dose.

The CDR3 is 18 amino acids. The germline gives CDR1 SGHKS, CDR2 YYEKEE (reference sequence). With V trimmed by 3 bases and J by 0 bases, 5 bases remained unmatched. General observations from the study: Infection-derived and vaccine-derived clones contracted markedly late after vaccination.

The table came from immunoSEQ multiplex PCR; TCRdb's copy has only in-frame clones and leaves some out. This sample has some 16,000 clones, with around 76% found just once. This clone has a handful of counts. Its antigen is as yet unknown. CD4+ T cells specific for antigen were expanded with viral peptide pools by the ViraFEST assay before sequencing. With about ten days of culture completed, CD4+ T cells were isolated. Two-dose BNT162b2 or mRNA-1273 vaccination was given to participants. IL-2 medium took the place of half the medium on both days 3 and 7. The source is a human donor who received a COVID-19 vaccine. V usage is TRBV5-5 and J usage is TRBJ2-2; 13 nucleotides agree with TRBD2. Sequencing used CD4+ T cells from PBMCs cultured with HCoV-NL63 spike peptides, obtained after COVID-19 vaccination. The CDR3 sequence is CASSWGTSGTANTGELFF. CDR3 coding DNA: TGTGCCAGCAGCTGGGGGACTAGCGGGACCGCGAACACCGGGGAGCTGTTTTTT.